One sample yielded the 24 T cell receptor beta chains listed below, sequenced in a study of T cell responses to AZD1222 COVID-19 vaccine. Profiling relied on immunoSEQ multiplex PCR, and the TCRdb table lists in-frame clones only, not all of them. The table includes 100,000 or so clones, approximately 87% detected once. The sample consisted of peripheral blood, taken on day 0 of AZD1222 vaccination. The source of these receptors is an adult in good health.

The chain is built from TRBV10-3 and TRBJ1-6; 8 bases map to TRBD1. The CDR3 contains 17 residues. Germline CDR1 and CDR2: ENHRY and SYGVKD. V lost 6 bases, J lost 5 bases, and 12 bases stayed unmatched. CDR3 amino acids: CAIRSGQGLTNNSPLHF. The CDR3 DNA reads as TGTGCCATCAGGAGTGGACAGGGACTAACCAATAATTCACCCCTCCACTTT.

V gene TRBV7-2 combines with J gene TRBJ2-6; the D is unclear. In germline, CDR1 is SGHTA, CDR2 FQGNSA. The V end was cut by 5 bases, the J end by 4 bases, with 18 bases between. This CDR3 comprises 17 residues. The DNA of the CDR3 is TGTGCCAGCAGCCATGACGGACGAGGCGCGGGGGCCAACGTCCTGACTTTC. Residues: CASSHDGRGAGANVLTF. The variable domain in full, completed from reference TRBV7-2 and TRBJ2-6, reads GAGVSQSPSNKVTEKGKDVELRCDPISGHTALYWYRQSLGQGLEFLIYFQGNSAPDKSGLPSDRFSAERTGGSVSTLTIQRTQQEDSAVYLCASSHDGRGAGANVLTFGAGSRLTVL.

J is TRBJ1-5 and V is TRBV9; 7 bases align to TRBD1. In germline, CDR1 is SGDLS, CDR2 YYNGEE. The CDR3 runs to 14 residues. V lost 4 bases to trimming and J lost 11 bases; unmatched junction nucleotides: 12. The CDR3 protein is CASSPGQDFYAQHF. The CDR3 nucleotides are TGTGCCAGCAGCCCCGGACAGGACTTCTACGCCCAGCATTTT.

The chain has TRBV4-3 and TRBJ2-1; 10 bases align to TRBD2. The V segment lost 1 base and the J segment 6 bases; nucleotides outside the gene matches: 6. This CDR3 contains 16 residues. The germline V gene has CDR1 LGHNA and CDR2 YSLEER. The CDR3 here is CASSQGSGLAVNEQFF. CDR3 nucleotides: TGCGCCAGCAGCCAAGGGTCTGGACTAGCGGTCAATGAGCAGTTCTTC.

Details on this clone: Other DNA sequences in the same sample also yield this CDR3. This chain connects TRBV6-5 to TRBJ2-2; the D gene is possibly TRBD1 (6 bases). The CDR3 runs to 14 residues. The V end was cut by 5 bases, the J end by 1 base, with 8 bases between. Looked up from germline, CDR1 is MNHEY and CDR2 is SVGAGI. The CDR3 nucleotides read TGTGCCAGCAGTAGGACAGTGAACACCGGGGAGCTGTTTTTT. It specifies CASSRTVNTGELFF.

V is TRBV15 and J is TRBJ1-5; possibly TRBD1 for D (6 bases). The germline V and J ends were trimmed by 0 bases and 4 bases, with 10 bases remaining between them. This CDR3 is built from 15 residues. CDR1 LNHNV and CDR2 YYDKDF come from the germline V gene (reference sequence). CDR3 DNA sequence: TGTGCCACCAGCAGAGATCCCCAGGGGAATCAGCCCCAGCATTTT. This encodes CATSRDPQGNQPQHF.

The CDR3 DNA follows: TGTGCCAGTATCCGATGGGGCGCAAGGGACACTGAAGCTTTCTTT. Its protein is CASIRWGARDTEAFF. This chain links TRBV19 with TRBJ1-1; perhaps TRBD1 as D (5 bases). V lost 7 bases, J lost 3 bases, and 18 bases lay in between. This CDR3 contains 15 residues. Germline V CDR1 and CDR2: LNHDA, SQIVND (reference sequence).

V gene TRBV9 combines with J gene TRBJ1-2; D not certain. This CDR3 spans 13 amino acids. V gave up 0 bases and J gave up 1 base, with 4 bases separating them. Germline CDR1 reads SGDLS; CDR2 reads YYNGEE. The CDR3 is CASSVGNNYGYTF. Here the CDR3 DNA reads TGTGCCAGCAGCGTAGGCAATAACTATGGCTACACCTTC.

This chain's CDR3 is CASSVATRVGETQYF. In DNA, the CDR3 is TGTGCCAGCAGCGTAGCTACCAGGGTCGGGGAGACCCAGTACTTC. The chain joins TRBV9 to TRBJ2-5, with D perhaps matching TRBD1 (5 bases). The CDR3 is made up of 15 amino acids. The V gene lost 0 bases and the J gene lost 5 bases, with 14 bases spanning the gap. In germline, CDR1 is SGDLS, CDR2 YYNGEE.

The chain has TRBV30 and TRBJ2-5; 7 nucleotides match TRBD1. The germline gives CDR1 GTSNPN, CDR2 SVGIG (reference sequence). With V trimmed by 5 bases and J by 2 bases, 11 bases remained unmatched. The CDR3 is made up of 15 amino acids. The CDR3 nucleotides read TGTGCCTGGGGATGGGGGAACAGGGGACAAGAGACCCAGTACTTC. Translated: CAWGWGNRGQETQYF.

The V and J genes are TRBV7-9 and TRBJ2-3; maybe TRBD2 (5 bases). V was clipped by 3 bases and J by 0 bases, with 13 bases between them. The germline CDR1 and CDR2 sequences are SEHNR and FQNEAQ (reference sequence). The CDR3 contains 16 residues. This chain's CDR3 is CASSFYIGISTDTQYF. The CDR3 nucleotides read TGTGCCAGCAGCTTTTATATCGGGATCAGCACAGATACGCAGTATTTT.

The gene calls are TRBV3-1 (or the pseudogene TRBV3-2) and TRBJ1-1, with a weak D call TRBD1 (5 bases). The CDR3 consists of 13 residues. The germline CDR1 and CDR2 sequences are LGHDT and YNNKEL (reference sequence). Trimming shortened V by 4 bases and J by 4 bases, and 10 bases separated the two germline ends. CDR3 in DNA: TGTGCCAGCAGCCGAGGACAAGTCACTGAAGCTTTCTTT. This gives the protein CASSRGQVTEAFF.

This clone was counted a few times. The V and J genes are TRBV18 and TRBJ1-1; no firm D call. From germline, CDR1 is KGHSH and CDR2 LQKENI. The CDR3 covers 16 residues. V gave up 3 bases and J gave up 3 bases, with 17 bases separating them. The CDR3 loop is CASSPLVARMDTEAFF. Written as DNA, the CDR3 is TGTGCCAGCTCACCCCTAGTGGCCCGGATGGACACTGAAGCTTTCTTT. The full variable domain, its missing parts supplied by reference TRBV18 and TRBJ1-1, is NAGVMQNPRHLVRRRGQEARLRCSPMKGHSHVYWYRQLPEEGLKFMVYLQKENIIDESGMPKERFSAEFPKEGPSILRIQQVVRGDSAAYFCASSPLVARMDTEAFFGQGTRLTVV.

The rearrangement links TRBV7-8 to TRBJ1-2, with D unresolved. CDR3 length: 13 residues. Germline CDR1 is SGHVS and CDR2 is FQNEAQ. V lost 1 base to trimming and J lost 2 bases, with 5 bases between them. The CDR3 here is CASSLDKNYGYTF. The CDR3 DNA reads TGTGCCAGCAGCTTAGACAAAAACTATGGCTACACCTTC.

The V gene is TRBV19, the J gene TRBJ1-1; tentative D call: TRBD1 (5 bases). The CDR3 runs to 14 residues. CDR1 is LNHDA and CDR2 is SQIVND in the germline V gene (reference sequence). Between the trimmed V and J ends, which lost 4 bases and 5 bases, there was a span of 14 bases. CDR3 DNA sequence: TGTGCCAGTAGTAACCAGGGCAGGGCTACTGAAGCTTTCTTT. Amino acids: CASSNQGRATEAFF.

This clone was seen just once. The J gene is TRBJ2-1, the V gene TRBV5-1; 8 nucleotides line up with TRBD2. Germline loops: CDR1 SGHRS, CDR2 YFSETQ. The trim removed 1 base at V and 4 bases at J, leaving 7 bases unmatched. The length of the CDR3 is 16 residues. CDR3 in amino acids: CASSLFRGGIYNEQFF. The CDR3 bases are TGCGCCAGCAGCTTGTTCCGCGGGGGGATATACAATGAGCAGTTCTTC. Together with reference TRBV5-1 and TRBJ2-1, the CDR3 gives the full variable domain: KAGVTQTPRYLIKTRGQQVTLSCSPISGHRSVSWYQQTPGQGLQFLFEYFSETQRNKGNFPGRFSGRQFSNSRSEMNVSTLELGDSALYLCASSLFRGGIYNEQFFGPGTRLTVL.

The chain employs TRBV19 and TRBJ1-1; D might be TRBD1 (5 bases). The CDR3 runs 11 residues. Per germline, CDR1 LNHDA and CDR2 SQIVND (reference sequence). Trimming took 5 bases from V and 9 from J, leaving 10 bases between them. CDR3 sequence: CASSPRVQAFF. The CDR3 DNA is TGTGCCAGTAGTCCCAGGGTTCAAGCTTTCTTT.

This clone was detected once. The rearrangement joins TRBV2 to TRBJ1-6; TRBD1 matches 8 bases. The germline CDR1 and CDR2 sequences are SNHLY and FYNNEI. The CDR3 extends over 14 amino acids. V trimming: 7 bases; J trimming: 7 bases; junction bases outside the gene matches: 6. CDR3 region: CASIQDRANSPLHF. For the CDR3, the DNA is TGTGCCAGCATCCAGGACAGGGCGAATTCACCCCTCCACTTT. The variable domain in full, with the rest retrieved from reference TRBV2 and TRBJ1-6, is EPEVTQTPSHQVTQMGQEVILRCVPISNHLYFYWYRQILGQKVEFLVSFYNNEISEKSEIFDDQFSVERPDGSNFTLKIRSTKLEDSAMYFCASIQDRANSPLHFGNGTRLTVT.

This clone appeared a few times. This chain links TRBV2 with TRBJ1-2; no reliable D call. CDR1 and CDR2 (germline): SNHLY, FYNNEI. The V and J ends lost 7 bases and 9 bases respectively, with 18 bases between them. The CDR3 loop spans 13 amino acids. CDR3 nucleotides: TGTGCCAGCATAACGAAGGAAGGTCGTAGCTACACCTTC. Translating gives CASITKEGRSYTF.

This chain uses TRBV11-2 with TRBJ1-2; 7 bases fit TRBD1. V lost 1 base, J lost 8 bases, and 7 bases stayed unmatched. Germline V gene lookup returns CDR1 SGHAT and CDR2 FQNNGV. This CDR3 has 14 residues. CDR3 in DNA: TGTGCCAGCAGCTTAGGAGACAGGGTGGTGGGCTACACCTTC. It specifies CASSLGDRVVGYTF.

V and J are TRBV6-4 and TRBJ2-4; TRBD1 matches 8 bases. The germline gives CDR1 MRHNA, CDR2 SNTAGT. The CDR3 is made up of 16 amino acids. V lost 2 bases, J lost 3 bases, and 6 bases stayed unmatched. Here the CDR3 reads CASSDPRGRGKNIQYF. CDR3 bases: TGTGCCAGCAGTGACCCCAGGGGGCGAGGCAAAAACATTCAGTACTTC.

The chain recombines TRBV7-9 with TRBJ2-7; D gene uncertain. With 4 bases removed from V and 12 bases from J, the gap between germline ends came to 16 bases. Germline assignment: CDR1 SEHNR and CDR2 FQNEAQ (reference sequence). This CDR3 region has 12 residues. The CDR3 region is CASSSETGPGYF. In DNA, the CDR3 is TGTGCCAGCAGCTCAGAGACCGGCCCCGGGTACTTC.

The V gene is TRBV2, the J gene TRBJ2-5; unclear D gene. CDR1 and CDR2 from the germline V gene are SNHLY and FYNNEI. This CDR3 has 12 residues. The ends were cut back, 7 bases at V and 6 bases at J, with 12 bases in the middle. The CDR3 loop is CASTFERQTQYF. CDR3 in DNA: TGTGCCAGCACATTTGAACGTCAGACCCAGTACTTC.

The DNA of the CDR3 is TGTGCCAGCAGCTCAGATGGGGGGAGACAGGGTCGAGAGACCCAGTACTTC. Residues: CASSSDGGRQGRETQYF. The chain links TRBV7-9 to TRBJ2-5, with a possible D match to TRBD1 (7 bases). CDR3 length: 17 amino acids. V lost 4 bases, J lost 4 bases, and 22 bases lay in between. CDR1 SEHNR and CDR2 FQNEAQ come from the germline V gene (reference sequence).